Described below is a single T cell receptor beta chain sequence and its context. What it binds is unknown. The sample is drawn from a study of OX40 agonist ivuxolimab in advanced cancers. Study context: Patients' therapy was ivuxolimab, an antibody that acts as an agonist of OX40 (CD134). Patients undergoing dose escalation presented with hepatocellular carcinoma, melanoma, renal cell or head and neck cancer. Study-level results: Dose levels from 0.1 to 3.0 mg/kg saw CD4+ and CD8+ blood T cells expand clonally by week 6. Partial responders at 0.1-3.0 mg/kg showed near-lowest clonal expansion.

Unmatched junction bases numbered 6, after V lost 2 bases and J lost 7 bases. The germline V gene encodes CDR1 SGHRS and CDR2 YFSETQ. The CDR3 spans 15 residues. Produced via immunoSEQ multiplex PCR; TCRdb's table is partial and in-frame only. The sample lists tens of thousands of clones; 75% to 95% were seen once. The sequence was collected from an adult with an advanced solid tumor such as melanoma, head and neck, liver or kidney cancer. V is TRBV5-1 and J is TRBJ2-2, with TRBD2 identical over 9 bases. Sequenced material: CD4+ or CD8+ T cells sorted from blood, taken in a trial of the OX40 agonist ivuxolimab. CDR3 nucleotides: TGCGCCAGCAGCTTCTTAGCGGGAGCGGTCGGGGAGCTGTTTTTT. Residues: CASSFLAGAVGELFF.